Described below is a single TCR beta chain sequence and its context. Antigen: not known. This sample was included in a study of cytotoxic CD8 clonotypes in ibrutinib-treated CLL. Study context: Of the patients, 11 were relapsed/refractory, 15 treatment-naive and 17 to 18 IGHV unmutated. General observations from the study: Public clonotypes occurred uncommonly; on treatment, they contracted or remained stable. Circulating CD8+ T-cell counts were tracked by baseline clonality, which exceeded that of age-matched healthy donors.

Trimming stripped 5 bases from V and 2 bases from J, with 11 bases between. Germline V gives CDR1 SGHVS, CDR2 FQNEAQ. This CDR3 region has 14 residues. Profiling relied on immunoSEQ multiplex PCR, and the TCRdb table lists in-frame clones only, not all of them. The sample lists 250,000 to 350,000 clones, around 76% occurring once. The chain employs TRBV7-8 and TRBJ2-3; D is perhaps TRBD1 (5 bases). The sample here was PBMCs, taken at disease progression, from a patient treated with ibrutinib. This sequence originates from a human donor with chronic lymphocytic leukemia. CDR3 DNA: TGTGCCAGCAGCCGGACACCCCTCACAGATACGCAGTATTTT. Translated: CASSRTPLTDTQYF.